The rows below give T cell receptor beta chains drawn from one sample of a study of blood T cell repertoires in COVID-19. Profiling relied on immunoSEQ multiplex PCR, and the TCRdb table lists in-frame clones only, not all of them. The data hold more than 85,000 clones, with 60% to 80% observed a single time. The material sequenced was peripheral blood. These receptors were obtained from a woman older than 75 with active or convalescent COVID-19. Each CDR3 is given with its conserved first and last residue. D genes are given only for firm matches. Size tells how often a clone was seen (once, few, many) or the class of an expanded clone, and some rows leave it out.

V	size	D	J	DNA	CDR3
TRBV6-6	.	TRBD1	TRBJ2-1	TGTGCCAGCAGCAGAACCCCGGGACAGGGATTTGATGAGCAGTTCTTC	CASSRTPGQGFDEQFF
TRBV7-9	.	.	TRBJ1-3	TGTGCCAGCAGCTTAAGGAGCTCTGGAAACACCATATATTTT	CASSLRSSGNTIYF
TRBV5-1	few	TRBD2	TRBJ2-3	TGCGCCAGCAGCTTGGGGACTAGCGGGAGGGCTGAAGATACGCAGTATTTT	CASSLGTSGRAEDTQYF
TRBV3-1/TRBV3-2	once	.	TRBJ1-3	TGTGCCAGCAGCCAGACTAGGGTTGGAAACACCATATATTTT	CASSQTRVGNTIYF
TRBV15	.	TRBD1	TRBJ1-1	TGTGCCACCAGCAGGTCACAGACAGGGCCGGCAGCTTTCTTT	CATSRSQTGPAAFF
TRBV29-1	.	TRBD1	TRBJ1-2	TGCAGCGTCGCCGTTTGGGGGACAGGGGGAAACCTTAACTATGGCTACACCTTC	CSVAVWGTGGNLNYGYTF
TRBV6-5	.	.	TRBJ2-7	TGTGCCAGCAGTTACGGGGGGGCCCTCCACGAGCAGTACTTC	CASSYGGALHEQYF
TRBV16	.	.	TRBJ2-1	TGTGCCAGCAGCCAAGAACAGTACAATGAGCAGTTCTTC	CASSQEQYNEQFF
TRBV5-1	.	.	TRBJ2-1	TGCGCCAGCAGCTTGGGGGCGACCGCCGGGGTTCACAATGAGCAGTTCTTC	CASSLGATAGVHNEQFF
TRBV6-2/TRBV6-3	.	.	TRBJ2-6	TGTGCCAGCAGTTACTCGAAGGGGAACTCTGGGGCCAACGTCCTGACTTTC	CASSYSKGNSGANVLTF
TRBV28	.	TRBD2	TRBJ2-7	TGTGCCAGCAGTTCCCCCCCAACGGGACTAGCGGAGTACGAGCAGTACTTC	CASSSPPTGLAEYEQYF
TRBV19	.	TRBD1	TRBJ2-5	TGTGCCAGTAGTAAGGACAGGGGTAGACGGGAGACCCAGTACTTC	CASSKDRGRRETQYF
TRBV5-8	.	.	TRBJ1-5	TGTGCCAGCAGCTTGGAACAGGCGAATCAGCCCCAGCATTTT	CASSLEQANQPQHF
TRBV29-1	once	TRBD2	TRBJ2-2	TGCAGCGTTGAAGGGGCTAGCGGGAGACGGACCGGGGAGCTGTTTTTT	CSVEGASGRRTGELFF
TRBV6-5	.	.	TRBJ1-1	TGTGCCAGCAGTTTAGGGACATCCCTGAACACTGAAGCTTTCTTT	CASSLGTSLNTEAFF
TRBV11-2	.	.	TRBJ1-1	TGTGCCAGCAGCCCCAACAGGGCCGACACTGAAGCTTTCTTT	CASSPNRADTEAFF
TRBV23-1	.	.	TRBJ1-5	TGCGCCAAATGGCAGGGTTGTCAGCCCCAGCATTTT	CAKWQGCQPQHF
TRBV28	.	.	TRBJ1-1	TGTGCCAGCAGTTTGTGGGGGGAAGGAACTGAAGCTTTCTTT	CASSLWGEGTEAFF
TRBV29-1	.	TRBD2	TRBJ2-3	TGCAGTGCTACGATTAGCGGGGGACCCACAGATACGCAGTATTTT	CSATISGGPTDTQYF
TRBV28	.	.	TRBJ1-2	TGTGCCAGCAAAAATGGGTGGACACACTATGGCTACACCTTC	CASKNGWTHYGYTF
TRBV9	.	TRBD2	TRBJ2-1	TGTGCCAGCAGCGCAATAGCGGGCCCCACCCCATATGAGCAGTTCTTC	CASSAIAGPTPYEQFF
TRBV6-1	.	TRBD1	TRBJ1-2	TGTGCCAGCAGTGAGACAGGGCCTGGCTATGGCTACACCTTC	CASSETGPGYGYTF
TRBV2	.	.	TRBJ1-2	TGTGCCAGCAGTACCCAGGGGCCCAACTATGGCTACACCTTC	CASSTQGPNYGYTF
TRBV5-1	once	TRBD2	TRBJ2-1	TGCGCCAGCAGCCAAACTAGCGGGTCCTACAATGAGCAGTTCTTC	CASSQTSGSYNEQFF
TRBV9	.	.	TRBJ2-1	TGTGCCAGCAGCGTAGATAGCTCCTACAATGAGCAGTTCTTC	CASSVDSSYNEQFF
TRBV24-1	.	TRBD2	TRBJ2-1	TGTGCCACCAGTGCCGTTACCGGGACTAGCGACAATGAGCAGTTCTTC	CATSAVTGTSDNEQFF
TRBV29-1	.	.	TRBJ2-1	TGCAGCGCTCCAGACCCGGACTTGAGCAATGAGCAGTTCTTC	CSAPDPDLSNEQFF
TRBV4-2	.	.	TRBJ2-5	TGTGCCAGCAGCCAGCCTACCTTAGGGGGGGGCGAGACCCAGTACTTC	CASSQPTLGGGETQYF
TRBV27	.	TRBD2	TRBJ2-1	TGTGCCAGCAGGCGAAAGGTTAGGACTAGCGGGAGGGAGTCGGTTCCTTACAATGAGCAGTTCTTC	CASRRKVRTSGRESVPYNEQFF
TRBV5-1	.	.	TRBJ1-4	TGCGCCAGCAGCTTGGGGCAGAATAATGAAAAACTGTTTTTT	CASSLGQNNEKLFF
TRBV7-9	.	TRBD2	TRBJ2-5	TGTGCCAGCAGCGATGGACTAGCGGGAAGTCAAGAGACCCAGTACTTC	CASSDGLAGSQETQYF
TRBV11-2	.	.	TRBJ1-2	TGTGCCAGCAGCCCCGGGGGTTCGAGCGGATACTATGGCTACACCTTC	CASSPGGSSGYYGYTF
TRBV2	.	TRBD1	TRBJ1-1	TGTGCCAGCAGCGTACAGGGGGCGAACACTGAAGCTTTCTTT	CASSVQGANTEAFF
TRBV7-2	.	.	TRBJ2-1	TGTGCCAGCCCTACACGGTGGGGAGGAGTAGGTAATGAGCAGTTCTTC	CASPTRWGGVGNEQFF
TRBV29-1	.	TRBD1	TRBJ1-2	TGCAGCGTTGAAGTTGGCGGACAGGGTGACTATGGCTACACCTTC	CSVEVGGQGDYGYTF
TRBV19	.	.	TRBJ1-1	TGTGCCAGTAGTCTGGGGACTGGGACTGAAGCTTTCTTT	CASSLGTGTEAFF
TRBV19	.	.	TRBJ1-2	TGTGCCAGTGCCGGAGGGAGGGAGGTTGGGCAAACCTTC	CASAGGREVGQTF
TRBV7-3	.	.	TRBJ2-1	TGTGCCAGCAGCTTAACGTTGGGGGGAGCCCACGAGCAGTTCTTC	CASSLTLGGAHEQFF
TRBV6-2/TRBV6-3	.	.	TRBJ2-7	TGTGCCAGCAGTTACTCTCTGCGTGACTACCGAAACGACGAGCAGTACTTC	CASSYSLRDYRNDEQYF
TRBV9	once	.	TRBJ2-2	TGTGCCAGCAGCGTAGGGTTAAGCGGACTCAACACCGGGGAGCTGTTTTTT	CASSVGLSGLNTGELFF
TRBV27	few	.	TRBJ1-1	TGTGCCAGCAGAAGGGGAAGGTCATACACTGAAGCTTTCTTT	CASRRGRSYTEAFF
TRBV5-5	.	TRBD1	TRBJ1-4	TGTGCCAGCAGCCGGAGGGGGACAGGCGTAGCAACTAATGAAAAACTGTTTTTT	CASSRRGTGVATNEKLFF
TRBV6-1	.	.	TRBJ2-1	TGTGCCAGCAGTGAGTACCAGGGGCTGTACAATGAGCAGTTCTTC	CASSEYQGLYNEQFF
TRBV7-9	.	TRBD1	TRBJ1-6	TGTGCCAGCAGCTCCCGGGACAGGGCGGGCTCCTATAATTCACCCCTCCACTTT	CASSSRDRAGSYNSPLHF
TRBV27	.	.	TRBJ2-5	TGTGCCAGCAGTCTGACCGGGACACGGGGGACCCAGTACTTC	CASSLTGTRGTQYF
TRBV6-5	.	.	TRBJ2-5	TGTGCCAGCAGTTACTCCCCCTCCGGGGAGACCCAGTACTTC	CASSYSPSGETQYF
TRBV2	.	TRBD2	TRBJ2-1	TGTGCCAGCAGTGTAAAGCGGGATAAGAGATCCAATGAGCAGTTCTTC	CASSVKRDKRSNEQFF
TRBV4-1	.	TRBD1	TRBJ2-7	TGCGCCAGCAGCCAGGACGGGACAGTCAGAACCTACGAGCAGTACTTC	CASSQDGTVRTYEQYF
TRBV6-2/TRBV6-3	.	.	TRBJ1-2	TGTGCCAGCAGTTACAACAGGGAAGGCTATGGCTACACCTTC	CASSYNREGYGYTF
TRBV10-3	.	TRBD1	TRBJ2-2	TGTGCCATCATGACAGGGGAGACGAACACCGGGGAGCTGTTTTTT	CAIMTGETNTGELFF
TRBV5-1	.	.	TRBJ2-7	TGCGCCAGCAGCTCCAGCCAGGGGCCTACCTACGAGCAGTACTTC	CASSSSQGPTYEQYF
TRBV7-2	.	TRBD1	TRBJ1-1	TGTGCCAGCAGCCTGGACAGGGGAACCACTGAAGCTTTCTTT	CASSLDRGTTEAFF
TRBV7-8	.	.	TRBJ2-3	TGTGCCAGCAGCTCTAGTAGGACTACGGCAGATACGCAGTATTTT	CASSSSRTTADTQYF
TRBV7-3	.	.	TRBJ2-2	TGTGCCAGCAGCTCGTACTCGAGGGCCGGGGAGCTGTTTTTT	CASSSYSRAGELFF
TRBV25-1	.	TRBD1	TRBJ1-1	TGTGCCAGCAGTGAGACAGGGGATGAAGCTTTCTTT	CASSETGDEAFF